The 7 T cell receptor beta chains in this list originate from one sample, sequenced in a study of tumor-infiltrating lymphocytes in primary liver carcinoma. TCR beta cDNA was prepared out of roughly 500 ng total RNA by means of a constant-region primer. Three nested multiplex PCR rounds of slightly modified ARM-PCR generated TCR beta libraries. Amplification in the first two PCR rounds was performed using TRBV1-TRBV30 forward primers and a C-beta reverse primer for roughly 9 cycles each. TCRdb reanalysed the multiplex PCR reads using MiXCR and keeps one entry per CDR3 protein. The sample contains about 200,000 distinct CDR3 sequences, about 61% of which appear only once. The study extracted blood RNA from unsorted whole blood and also extracted germline DNA. Sequenced: peripheral blood. Source of these receptors: an older woman with primary liver carcinoma and hepatitis B virus infection.

A word on this clonotype: One end of the junction does not line up with germline, which may come from a read error. The genes are TRBV29-1 and TRBJ1-2, with D perhaps matching TRBD1 (5 bases). The CDR3 is 13 amino acids. Germline CDR1 reads SQVTM; CDR2 reads ANQGSEA. CDR3 DNA sequence: TGTAGCGCCGCTAGCGGGACTGGCTGTGGCTACACCTTC. Translation: CSAASGTGCGYTF. The full variable domain, in which reference TRBV29-1 and TRBJ1-2 provide the parts outside the CDR3, is SAVISQKPSRDICQRGTSLTIQCQVDSQVTMMFWYRQQPGQSLTLIATANQGSEATYESGFVIDKFPISRPNLTFSTLTVSNMSPEDSSIYLCSAASGTGCGYTFGSGTRLTVV.

This clonotype was counted once. A much larger clone sits a single nucleotide away, making a read error possible. The conserved final phenylalanine or tryptophan is absent from the CDR3, which likely points to a read error. The chain uses TRBV4-1 and TRBJ1-1; 8 nucleotides align to TRBD1. The CDR3 length is 16 residues. Trimming removed 1 base from V and 4 bases from J; junction bases left unmatched: 8. Germline V gene data show CDR1 as MGHRA and CDR2 as YSYEKL. The CDR3 region has the DNA TGCGCCAGCAGCCAAGCCCCCGGGACAGGCAGCACTGAAGCTTTCCTT. This codes for CASSQAPGTGSTEAFL.

Notes on this clonotype: This may be a read error: a much more frequent sequence differs by one nucleotide. The chain's CDR3 is CATIDRACGANYGYTF. The DNA for the CDR3 is TGCGCCACGATCGACAGGGCTTGTGGAGCTAACTATGGCTACACCTTC. The chain links TRBV10-2 to TRBJ1-2; 7 bases are shared with TRBD1. Germline assignment: CDR1 WSHSY and CDR2 SAAADI. The J segment lost 0 bases and the V segment lost 10 bases, leaving 14 bases of the junction unmatched. The CDR3 runs 16 residues.

A word on this clonotype: This may be a read error, as it is one base from a much larger clone. In nucleotides, the CDR3 is TGTGCTAGTGCCATGATAGGGAGGAGGTCCTACGAGCAGTACTTC. It yields the protein CASAMIGRRSYEQYF. V and J are TRBV12-5 and TRBJ2-7; perhaps TRBD2 as D (6 bases). The CDR3 is made up of 15 amino acids. The germline CDR1 and CDR2 sequences are LGHNT and FRNRAP. V gave up 7 bases and J gave up 1 base, with 17 bases separating them.

Details on this clonotype: The germline gene is not matched at one end of the junction; a read error may be the cause. The V and J genes are TRBV12-3 or TRBV12-4 and TRBJ2-1; tentatively, D is TRBD2 (6 bases). The CDR3 contains 15 residues. CDR3 region: CVSSLAATNYNEQFF. In DNA form, the CDR3 reads TGTGTCAGCAGTTTAGCGGCCACTAATTACAATGAGCAGTTCTTC.

Only a few counts were recorded for this clonotype. V usage is TRBV25-1 and J usage is TRBJ2-3; 9 nucleotides line up with TRBD2. V dropped 6 bases and J dropped 6; count of bases not matched to a gene: 4. From germline, CDR1 is MGHDK and CDR2 SYGVNS. The CDR3 is 13 residues long. Here the CDR3 DNA reads TGTGCCAGCAGGTCCGCGGGAGGGGATACGCAGTATTTT. It specifies CASRSAGGDTQYF.

Notes on this clonotype: One base away lies a much larger clone, so this may be a sequencing read error. V is TRBV6-1 and J is TRBJ1-2, with D possibly matching TRBD1 (5 bases). Germline CDR1 MNHNS, CDR2 SASEGT. CDR3 length: 12 amino acids. The CDR3 DNA sequence: TGTGCCAGCAGTGGGACATCCTATGACTACACCTTC. It specifies CASSGTSYDYTF.